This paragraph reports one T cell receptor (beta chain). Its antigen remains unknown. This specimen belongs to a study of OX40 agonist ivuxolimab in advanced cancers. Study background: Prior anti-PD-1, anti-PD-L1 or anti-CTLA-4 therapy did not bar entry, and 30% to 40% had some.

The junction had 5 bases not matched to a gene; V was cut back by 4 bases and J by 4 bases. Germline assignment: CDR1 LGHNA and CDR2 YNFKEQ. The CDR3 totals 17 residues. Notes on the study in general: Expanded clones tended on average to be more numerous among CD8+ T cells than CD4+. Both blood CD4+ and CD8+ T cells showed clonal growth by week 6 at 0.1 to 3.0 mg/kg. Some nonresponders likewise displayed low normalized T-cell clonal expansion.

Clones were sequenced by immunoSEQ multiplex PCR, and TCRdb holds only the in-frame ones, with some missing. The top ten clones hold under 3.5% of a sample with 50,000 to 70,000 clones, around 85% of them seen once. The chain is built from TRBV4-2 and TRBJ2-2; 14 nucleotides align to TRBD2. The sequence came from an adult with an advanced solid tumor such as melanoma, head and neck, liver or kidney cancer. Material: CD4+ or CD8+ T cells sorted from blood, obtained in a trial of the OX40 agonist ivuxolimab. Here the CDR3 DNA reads TGTGCCAGCAGCCCCGGGACTAGCGGGAGTGTCACCGGGGAGCTGTTTTTT. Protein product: CASSPGTSGSVTGELFF.